This T cell receptor beta chain is from a study of neurological immune-mediated disorders. Study results and caveats: Among 34 multiple sclerosis patients, phylogenetic grouping put the repertoires of 18 into a single related-CDR3 cluster, a possible signature.

Each CDR3 protein is one row after TCRdb ran MiXCR on the 5' RACE reads. The data hold about 120,000 distinct CDR3 sequences, with around 3% observed a single time. The CDR3 contains 14 residues. Looked up from germline, CDR1 is ENHRY and CDR2 is SYGVKD. V shed 6 bases and J shed 0 bases, with 11 bases lying between them. This clonotype was seen many times. The antigen is unknown. The sample comprised PBMCs. The clonotype originates from a woman in her 30s with multiple sclerosis. V and J are TRBV10-3 and TRBJ1-1; D ambiguous. CDR3 coding DNA: TGTGCCATCAGGTCGGAGGGCTTGAACACTGAAGCTTTCTTT. Translating gives CAIRSEGLNTEAFF.